What follows are 11 T cell receptor beta chains derived from one specimen sequenced in a study of blood T cell repertoires in COVID-19. Here immunoSEQ multiplex PCR was the method, and the copy in TCRdb shows in-frame clones only, minus some. Among more than 45,000 clones listed, around nine tenths were seen once. Sequencing was carried out using peripheral blood. The source of these receptors is a woman in her 70s with active COVID-19.

The rearrangement links TRBV7-9 to TRBJ2-1; 9 bases match TRBD2. The CDR3 runs to 17 residues. V lost 5 bases, J lost 4 bases, and 12 bases stayed unmatched. Germline V gene sequence: CDR1 SEHNR, CDR2 FQNEAQ (reference sequence). The CDR3: CASSPGYSGGEYNEQFF. DNA for the CDR3: TGTGCCAGCAGCCCAGGTTATAGCGGGGGAGAATACAATGAGCAGTTCTTC.

This clone occurred once. This sequence joins TRBV28 and TRBJ1-2; D is unclear. V was pared by 6 bases and J by 8 bases, with 10 bases between. Germline assignment: CDR1 MDHEN and CDR2 SYDVKM. The CDR3 loop spans 11 amino acids. CDR3 loop: CASSSHKGYTF. CDR3 nucleotides: TGTGCCAGCAGCAGTCACAAGGGCTACACCTTC.

The J gene is TRBJ2-2, the V gene TRBV28; 13 positions match TRBD2. V lost 1 base to trimming and J lost 5 bases; unmatched junction nucleotides: 10. CDR3 length equals 19 residues. Per the germline V gene, CDR1 is MDHEN and CDR2 is SYDVKM. CDR3 bases: TGTGCCAGCAGTTTATTTCAACTAGCGGGAGGGCCCGATACCGGGGAGCTGTTTTTT. It specifies CASSLFQLAGGPDTGELFF.

This chain's CDR3 is CASRETGANQPQHF. CDR3 DNA: TGTGCCAGCAGGGAGACAGGGGCGAATCAGCCCCAGCATTTT. The chain combines TRBV28 with TRBJ1-5, with 8 bases lining up with TRBD1. CDR1 is MDHEN, CDR2 SYDVKM, per germline. The CDR3 runs 14 residues. With 6 bases clipped from V and 4 bases from J, the junction kept 5 bases outside the gene matches.

The rearrangement uses TRBV6-2 or TRBV6-3 and TRBJ1-2; unclear D gene. The CDR3 extends over 14 amino acids. Germline-derived CDR1 and CDR2 are MNHEY and SVGEGT. V gave up 5 bases and J gave up 3 bases, with 13 bases separating them. CDR3 sequence: CASSDLPPDYGYTF. CDR3 bases: TGTGCCAGCAGTGACTTACCTCCAGACTATGGCTACACCTTC.

V usage is TRBV5-1 and J usage is TRBJ2-5; TRBD1 matches 12 bases. Germline CDR1 is SGHRS and CDR2 is YFSETQ. J lost 3 bases, V lost 4 bases, and 4 bases had no gene match. This CDR3 comprises 15 residues. For the CDR3, the DNA is TGCGCCAGCAGCCCCGGGACAGGGGGCAAAGAGACCCAGTACTTC. It yields the protein CASSPGTGGKETQYF.

V usage is TRBV28 and J usage is TRBJ1-6, with 12 bases matching TRBD1. J gave up 9 bases and V 10 bases, and 4 bases lay outside the gene matches. The CDR3 is 13 residues long. Germline V gives CDR1 MDHEN, CDR2 SYDVKM. CDR3 DNA: TGTGCCATCGGGACAGGGGGCATTTCACCCCTCCACTTT. This codes for CAIGTGGISPLHF.

The genes are TRBV28 and TRBJ1-2; D call uncertain. In germline, CDR1 is MDHEN, CDR2 SYDVKM. The CDR3 has 16 amino acids. V was clipped by 5 bases and J by 1 base, with 17 bases between them. The CDR3 DNA sequence: TGTGCCAGCAGTCCTCCCCTGGGCAGATTTAACTATGGCTACACCTTC. Its protein is CASSPPLGRFNYGYTF.

This clone was seen more than once but under ten times. The V and J genes are TRBV6-5 and TRBJ2-7; 11 bases are shared with TRBD2. The CDR3 has 15 residues. Germline-derived CDR1 and CDR2 are MNHEY and SVGAGI. Trimming at V came to 5 bases and at J to 4 bases, leaving 7 bases not matched to a gene. CDR3 coding DNA: TGTGCCAGCAGTCACCCGGGACTAGCGGAATACGAGCAGTACTTC. This codes for CASSHPGLAEYEQYF.

This clone was counted a single time. This rearrangement joins TRBV6-2 or TRBV6-3 to TRBJ2-1; no clear D. The V end lost 0 bases, the J end lost 3 bases, and 15 bases lay between the germline ends. CDR3 length: 17 residues. Germline CDR1 reads MNHEY; CDR2 reads SVGEGT. Here the CDR3 reads CASSYSIQATNYNEQFF. The CDR3 bases are TGTGCCAGCAGTTACTCGATCCAGGCCACCAACTACAATGAGCAGTTCTTC.

The genes are TRBV30 and TRBJ2-2; 9 bases map to TRBD2. The CDR3 has 17 amino acids. J was trimmed by 3 bases and V by 3 bases; bases with no gene match: 11. CDR1 GTSNPN and CDR2 SVGIG come from the germline V gene (reference sequence). The CDR3 DNA reads TGTGCCTGGAGCCCCCAGAGCGGGAGGAGGGACACCGGGGAGCTGTTTTTT. Protein product: CAWSPQSGRRDTGELFF.